One sample yielded the 28 T cell receptor beta chains listed below, sequenced in a study of glioma-infiltrating T cells. Amplification of TCR alpha and beta CDR3 regions from RNA used iRepertoire nested multiplex PCR. In TCRdb, the multiplex PCR reads were re-called with MiXCR into one record per CDR3 protein. Of over 100,000 distinct CDR3 sequences listed, approximately 26% are singletons. Sequenced input: glioma tissue, nonneoplastic brain tissue, or PBMCs (not recorded which). The receptors come from a human donor with low-grade glioma or glioblastoma, undergoing nonglioma brain surgery, or in good health (not recorded which).

This clonotype was picked up many times. The chain has TRBV24-1 and TRBJ2-7; perhaps TRBD1 as D (6 bases). V was cut by 3 bases and J by 2 bases, with 16 bases left in between. The CDR3 runs 16 residues. Per the germline V gene, CDR1 is KGHDR and CDR2 is SFDVKD. CDR3 loop: CATSDPNRDNAYEQYF. The DNA of the CDR3 is TGTGCCACCAGTGATCCCAACCGGGACAACGCCTACGAGCAGTACTTC.

This clonotype showed up many times. The chain carries TRBV7-2 and TRBJ2-7; D not certain. In germline, CDR1 is SGHTA, CDR2 FQGNSA. The V end was cut by 5 bases, the J end by 1 base, with 12 bases between. The CDR3 length is 14 residues. CDR3 bases: TGTGCCAGCAGCCCACCGAGTATTTCCTACGAGCAGTACTTC. Protein product: CASSPPSISYEQYF.

The sample holds one count of this clonotype. Since a much larger clone is just one base distant, this may be a read error. The chain has TRBV6-2 or TRBV6-3 and TRBJ1-3; D call uncertain. The CDR3 extends over 14 amino acids. Germline values: CDR1 MNHEY, CDR2 SVGEGT. The CDR3 sequence: CSSSFPGTGNTIYF. For the CDR3, the DNA is TGTTCCAGCAGTTTTCCGGGAACTGGAAACACCATATATTTT.

The CDR3 DNA reads as TGTGCCAGCGGTGGGGCAGGGGTATCCGAGCAGTACTTC. This sequence encodes CASGGAGVSEQYF. The chain couples TRBV2 to TRBJ2-7, with TRBD1 as a possible D gene (6 bases). This CDR3 spans 13 amino acids. V lost 8 bases and J 6 bases, leaving 17 bases between the germline ends. Germline V CDR1 and CDR2: SNHLY, FYNNEI.

This clonotype was seen many times. The chain is built from TRBV20-1 and TRBJ1-1; D may be TRBD1 (6 bases). This CDR3 region has 12 residues. V lost 5 bases and J lost 2, with 9 bases in between. The germline CDR1 and CDR2 sequences are DFQATT and SNEGSKA (reference sequence). The CDR3 spells CSASGANTEAFF. The CDR3 nucleotides read TGCAGTGCTTCAGGGGCCAACACTGAAGCTTTCTTT.

This clonotype was picked up many times. The chain carries TRBV7-2 and TRBJ1-3; 7 bases are a match to TRBD1. V shed 6 bases, J shed 0 bases, and the junction held 5 bases outside the gene matches. CDR3 length: 15 residues. CDR1 and CDR2 (germline): SGHTA, FQGNSA. Here the CDR3 reads CASSLDRPSGNTIYF. DNA for the CDR3: TGTGCCAGCAGTTTGGACAGGCCCTCTGGAAACACCATATATTTT.

In its sample, this clonotype was seen a few times. The chain links TRBV2 to TRBJ1-1; the D is unclear. The germline gives CDR1 SNHLY, CDR2 FYNNEI. The CDR3 has 13 amino acids. V lost 5 bases and J lost 2, with 9 bases in between. The CDR3 protein is CASSPGANTEAFF. CDR3 bases: TGTGCCAGCAGTCCAGGTGCCAACACTGAAGCTTTCTTT.

Of note for this clonotype: The conserved phenylalanine or tryptophan normally closing the CDR3 is absent here, so this likely arose from a read error. The chain links TRBV19 to TRBJ1-1; D is unclear. V was cut by 6 bases and J by 9 bases, with 17 bases left in between. The CDR3 has 13 residues. CDR1 and CDR2 from the germline V gene are LNHDA and SQIVND (reference sequence). CDR3 amino acids: CASRLPKRAQAFL. The CDR3 DNA follows: TGTGCCAGTAGACTGCCTAAAAGGGCTCAAGCTTTCCTT.

The rearrangement uses TRBV7-6 and TRBJ1-2; weak D call: TRBD1 (5 bases). CDR3 length: 13 amino acids. Trimming took off 6 bases at V and 4 bases at J, with 12 bases between the two ends. The germline V gene has CDR1 SGHVS and CDR2 FNYEAQ. CDR3 protein: CASSRMGVYGYTF. The CDR3 region has the DNA TGTGCCAGCAGTCGAATGGGGGTCTATGGCTACACCTTC.

V is TRBV4-1 and J is TRBJ2-2, with D possibly TRBD2 on 6 matching bases. Germline CDR1 MGHRA, CDR2 YSYEKL. The CDR3 spans 14 residues. Trimming left V 0 bases short and J 6 bases short, with 8 bases between. CDR3 sequence (DNA): TGCGCCAGCAGCCAAGAGCCGGGAGCCGGGGAGCTGTTTTTT. Its translation: CASSQEPGAGELFF.

Remarks on this clonotype: A much larger clonotype is one base distant, so this may be a read error. The chain combines TRBV18 with TRBJ1-1, with 8 bases fitting TRBD1. The CDR3 is made up of 15 amino acids. V lost 7 bases, J lost 0 bases, and 7 bases stayed unmatched. Germline assignment: CDR1 KGHSH and CDR2 LQKENI. CDR3 DNA sequence: TGTGCCAGCTTAGGCCAGGGGGCAATGAACACTGAAGCTTTCTTT. As protein: CASLGQGAMNTEAFF. The complete variable domain, with remaining parts taken from reference TRBV18 and TRBJ1-1, reads NAGVMQNPRHLVRRRGQEARLRCSPMKGHSHVYWYRQLPEEGLKFMVYLQKENIIDESGMPKERFSAEFPKEGPSILRIQQVVRGDSAAYFCASLGQGAMNTEAFFGQGTRLTVV.

This clonotype appeared many times. This chain uses TRBV12-3 or TRBV12-4 with TRBJ1-1; possible D gene TRBD1, 5 bases. The CDR3 is 13 amino acids. The V end was cut by 4 bases, the J end by 14 bases, with 20 bases between. The CDR3 spells CASSSSRVKDVFF. The CDR3 DNA reads TGTGCCAGCAGTTCCTCCAGGGTAAAAGACGTGTTCTTT.

This clonotype was counted ten times or more. The chain recombines TRBV6-2 or TRBV6-3 with TRBJ2-7; D unclear. Trimming shortened V by 6 bases and J by 4 bases, and 10 bases separated the two germline ends. The CDR3 sequence is 12 residues long. CDR1 and CDR2 (germline): MNHEY, SVGEGT. CDR3 nucleotides: TGTGCCAGCAGCAGAATAACTTACGAGCAGTACTTC. Translated, it gives CASSRITYEQYF.

Note on this clonotype: A much larger clone differs by one base, so this may be a read error. The rearrangement links TRBV29-1 to TRBJ1-1, with no clear D. The V end was cut by 7 bases, the J end by 0 bases, with 15 bases between. Germline V CDR1 and CDR2: SQVTM, ANQGSEA. This CDR3 is 14 amino acids long. The CDR3 loop reads CSGRAGAMNTEAFF. CDR3 DNA: TGCAGCGGCCGGGCAGGCGCCATGAACACTGAAGCTTTCTTT.

Many counts were recorded for this clonotype. The rearrangement uses TRBV12-3 or TRBV12-4 and TRBJ1-6; possible D gene TRBD1, 5 bases. The V gene lost 6 bases and the J gene lost 11 bases, with 14 bases spanning the gap. The CDR3 spans 13 residues. The CDR3: CASSDRKGAPLHF. CDR3 coding DNA: TGTGCCAGCAGCGACAGAAAAGGGGCACCCCTCCACTTT.

Of note for this clonotype: With a much larger clone just one base away, this may be a read error. The chain is built from TRBV5-1 and TRBJ2-3; perhaps TRBD1 as D (5 bases). The V gene's germline CDR1 is SGHRS and CDR2 YFSETQ. There are 19 residues in the CDR3. The CDR3 is CASSFLIPGALVGTDTRYF. CDR3 sequence (DNA): TGCGCCAGCAGCTTCCTCATCCCTGGGGCTTTAGTGGGAACAGATACGCGGTATTTT. Supplemented by reference TRBV5-1 and TRBJ2-3, the full variable domain reads KAGVTQTPRYLIKTRGQQVTLSCSPISGHRSVSWYQQTPGQGLQFLFEYFSETQRNKGNFPGRFSGRQFSNSRSEMNVSTLELGDSALYLCASSFLIPGALVGTDTRYFGPGTRLTVL.

This clonotype occurred a few times. This chain connects TRBV3-1 to TRBJ1-6; the match to TRBD1 covers 8 bases. J gave up 2 bases and V 4 bases, and 4 bases lay outside the gene matches. Looked up from germline, CDR1 is LGHDT and CDR2 is YNNKEL (reference sequence). This CDR3 comprises 16 residues. The DNA for the CDR3 is TGTGCCAGCAGCCTGGACAGGGCCACCTATAATTCACCCCTCCACTTT. Encoded protein: CASSLDRATYNSPLHF. Together with reference TRBV3-1 and TRBJ1-6, the CDR3 gives the full variable domain: DTAVSQTPKYLVTQMGNDKSIKCEQNLGHDTMYWYKQDSKKFLKIMFSYNNKELIINETVPNRFSPKSPDKAHLNLHINSLELGDSAVYFCASSLDRATYNSPLHFGNGTRLTVT.

On this clonotype: One end of the junction varies from germline; a read error may be responsible. The CDR3 DNA reads as TGTGCCAGCGGAGTACAGAGGAGGAACACTGGAGCTTTCTTT. Protein: CASGVQRRNTGAFF. This chain links TRBV7-2 with TRBJ1-1; D gene unclear. The CDR3 has 14 residues. Germline CDR1 is SGHTA and CDR2 is FQGNSA.

CDR3 sequence reads: CSVEGTGTSVYNEQFF. The CDR3 coding sequence is TGCAGCGTTGAAGGGACCGGGACTAGCGTCTACAATGAGCAGTTCTTC. The V gene is TRBV29-1, the J gene TRBJ2-1; 10 bases are a match to TRBD2. The CDR3 loop spans 16 amino acids. From germline, CDR1 is SQVTM and CDR2 ANQGSEA. V trimming: 1 base; J trimming: 3 bases; junction bases outside the gene matches: 6.

This clonotype was observed many times. The J gene is TRBJ1-2, the V gene TRBV24-1, with D hard to call. This CDR3 spans 13 amino acids. Trimming stripped 6 bases from V and 2 bases from J, with 9 bases between. Per germline, CDR1 KGHDR and CDR2 SFDVKD. CDR3 loop: CATSPGGNYGYTF. In DNA, the CDR3 is TGTGCCACCAGTCCAGGCGGGAACTATGGCTACACCTTC.

There are a few counts of this clonotype. This sequence joins TRBV12-3 or TRBV12-4 and TRBJ1-1; D perhaps matches TRBD1 (5 bases). CDR3 length equals 12 residues. Trimming removed 3 bases from V and 8 bases from J, with 10 bases in between. The CDR3 sequence: CASSLDTPEAFF. Here the CDR3 DNA reads TGTGCCAGCAGTTTGGACACACCCGAAGCTTTCTTT.

This clonotype was seen ten or more times. The rearrangement links TRBV10-2 to TRBJ1-1; D uncertain. Germline V gene data show CDR1 as WSHSY and CDR2 as SAAADI. CDR3 length equals 16 residues. V lost 1 base and J lost 6, with 18 bases in between. This CDR3 reads CASSEWQRSPTAEAFF. CDR3 sequence (DNA): TGCGCCAGCAGTGAGTGGCAGCGAAGCCCCACCGCTGAAGCTTTCTTT.

This chain links TRBV19 with TRBJ1-5; D call uncertain. The V end lost 5 bases, the J end lost 4 bases, and 12 bases lay between the germline ends. The CDR3 runs to 14 residues. Germline-derived CDR1 and CDR2 are LNHDA and SQIVND (reference sequence). The CDR3 loop reads CASSSHTGNQPQHF. CDR3 sequence (DNA): TGTGCCAGTAGTTCCCACACGGGGAATCAGCCCCAGCATTTT. Drawing the rest from reference TRBV19 and TRBJ1-5, the complete variable domain is DGGITQSPKYLFRKEGQNVTLSCEQNLNHDAMYWYRQDPGQGLRLIYYSQIVNDFQKGDIAEGYSVSREKKESFPLTVTSAQKNPTAFYLCASSSHTGNQPQHFGDGTRLSIL.

Details on this clonotype: This may stem from a read error, because a much larger clone lies one nucleotide away. The V gene is TRBV7-2, the J gene TRBJ2-3; TRBD1 matches 7 bases. Germline CDR1 SGHTA, CDR2 FQGNSA. The CDR3 sequence is 15 residues long. V lost 7 bases to trimming and J lost 4 bases; unmatched junction nucleotides: 11. The CDR3 region has the DNA TGTGCCAGCAACCGACAGGGTGGTAGCGCAGATACGCAGTATTTT. Translation gives CASNRQGGSADTQYF.

The table lists this clonotype with many counts. This sequence joins TRBV7-9 and TRBJ2-5, with 7 bases that match TRBD2. CDR1 and CDR2 (germline): SEHNR, FQNEAQ (reference sequence). Trimming cost V 5 bases and J 5 bases; bases outside gene matches: 5. This CDR3 has 13 amino acids. CDR3 DNA sequence: TGTGCCAGCAGCCAGAGCGGGACGGAGACCCAGTACTTC. Translated: CASSQSGTETQYF. Full variable domain (rest looked up from reference TRBV7-9 and TRBJ2-5): DTGVSQNPRHKITKRGQNVTFRCDPISEHNRLYWYRQTLGQGPEFLTYFQNEAQLEKSRLLSDRFSAERPKGSFSTLEIQRTEQGDSAMYLCASSQSGTETQYFGPGTRLLVL.

This clonotype was observed at least ten times. The chain recombines TRBV11-3 with TRBJ1-5; possibly TRBD1 for D (6 bases). Trimming pared 1 base from V and 7 bases from J, leaving 14 bases between. The CDR3 runs 15 residues. Germline assignment: CDR1 SGHNT and CDR2 YENEEA. The CDR3 region has the DNA TGTGCCAGCAGCTTAGGGGGGGACACCAGACAGCCCCAGCATTTT. Protein sequence: CASSLGGDTRQPQHF.

Comment on this clonotype: The germline gene is not matched at one end of the junction; a read error may be the cause. The CDR3 bases are TGTGCCAACAGTTTTTGGGACAGGGGGCAGGGAGAGGCCCAGTACTTC. This sequence encodes CANSFWDRGQGEAQYF. The chain couples TRBV27 to TRBJ2-5; 12 bases are a match to TRBD1. The CDR3 has 16 amino acids. The germline gives CDR1 MNHEY, CDR2 SMNVEV (reference sequence).

This chain connects TRBV6-8 to TRBJ2-1, with D perhaps TRBD2 (6 bases). From germline, CDR1 is MNHGY and CDR2 SAAAGT. Trimming removed 4 bases at V and 16 bases at J, with 26 bases between. The CDR3 length is 15 residues. CDR3: CASSFLDGSENAHFF. The CDR3 bases are TGTGCCAGCAGTTTCTTAGACGGGAGTGAAAATGCCCACTTCTTC.